A single T cell receptor beta chain is shown here with its context. Its antigen remains undetermined. Base qualities are missing; no much larger clone stands one base away. TCRbeta CDR3 regions were amplified from genomic DNA by means of the immunoSEQ Assay, a bias-controlled multiplex PCR. From the authors' description of their analysis: Nucleated cell counts per sample were estimated from amplification of reference gene primers within the assay. To quantify the absolute abundance of each unique TCRbeta CDR3 rearrangement, sequence reads were collapsed and filtered. For each sample, productive Simpson clonality was calculated as the square root of Simpson's diversity index over productive rearrangements. What TCRdb holds here is the immuneACCESS table cut down to in-frame rearrangements. Part of the clones is not present; checked against another copy, under half of the missing clones reflect an unresolved V gene, and the others are unexplained. The V and J calls and the clone size are those of that table, but D and trimming were determined from the DNA. The sample table holds 95,000 to 150,000 clones, of which about four fifths were seen once. The ten largest make up 5.5% to 6% of the sample.

The data originate from a study of blood T cell repertoires in COVID-19 (TCRdb year 2020). Turning to the overall study: Collaborator samples came from the United States, Italy and Spain and covered acute and convalescent phases of COVID-19. The prospective study material was composed of cDNA or gDNA derived from T cells, B-cell-depleted T cells, or PBMCs. Deeply sampled blood TCRbeta repertoires from subjects exposed to, actively infected with, or recovered from COVID-19 were included in the dataset. The repertoires were released in a freely available public database intended as a resource for research on the immune response to SARS-CoV-2. Samples came from the ongoing ImmuneRACE study (first 160 participants) plus 1,254 subjects from 6 global collaborators. A de-identified subject ID, COVID-19 status, age in years and sex were almost always included in the sample metadata. Where HLA class I and class II types were available, the types were taken from metadata supplied by the sample provider, not from assay-based typing.

Results and caveats for the whole study, not just this receptor: The amount of clinical and demographic metadata varied by source and participant and was provided uncurated.

The collaborating institutions used their own protocols to collect whole blood in K2EDTA tubes. For TCRbeta analysis, collaborators shipped samples as frozen whole blood, isolated PBMCs, or DNA extracted from either of those sample types. The source is a man at least 80 years old with active or convalescent COVID-19. Sequencing was performed on peripheral blood.

CDR3 protein: CASSKYGNSPLHF. The DNA sequence is TGTGCCAGCAGCAAGTACGGTAATTCACCCCTCCACTTT. Rearrangement joined TRBV7-2 to TRBJ1-6; a confident D gene designation cannot be given. Counted from cysteine to phenylalanine, this CDR3 has 13 amino acids. The CDR3 DNA has 39 bases and is translated from base 1. The germline V gene supplies CDR1 SGHTA and CDR2 FQGNSA. V sheds 5 bases and J sheds 6 bases, leaving 8 bases between their ends.